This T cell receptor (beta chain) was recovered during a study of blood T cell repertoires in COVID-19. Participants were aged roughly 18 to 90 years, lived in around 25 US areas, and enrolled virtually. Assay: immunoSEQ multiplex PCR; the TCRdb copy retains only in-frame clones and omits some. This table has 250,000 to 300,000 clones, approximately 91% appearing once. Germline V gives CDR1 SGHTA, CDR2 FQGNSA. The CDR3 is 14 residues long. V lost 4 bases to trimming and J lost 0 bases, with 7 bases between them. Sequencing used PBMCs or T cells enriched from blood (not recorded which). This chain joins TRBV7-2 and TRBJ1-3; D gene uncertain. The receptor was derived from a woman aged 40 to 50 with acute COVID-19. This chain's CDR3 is CASSSQYSGNTIYF. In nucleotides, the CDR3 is TGTGCCAGCAGCTCCCAGTACTCTGGAAACACCATATATTTT.